This is a list of T cell receptor beta chains from one sample in a study of beta chain features in type 1 diabetes. The protocol was immunoSEQ multiplex PCR, while the TCRdb copy is restricted to in-frame clones and leaves out a portion. In the table there are about 650,000 clones, around 12% of which are singletons. The sample consisted of naive CD4+ T cells from blood. Every receptor here comes from a man younger than 40 with type 1 diabetes. The CDR3 runs from the conserved cysteine through the conserved F or W. A D gene is named only where the DNA matches it firmly. Clone size is given for some rows only: seen once, a few or many times, or a class if the clone is expanded.

CDR3 protein	CDR3 DNA	clone size	V gene	D gene	J gene
CASSPGLAQETQYF	TGTGCCAGCAGTCCCGGACTAGCACAAGAGACCCAGTACTTC	-	TRBV5-4	TRBD2	TRBJ2-5
CASTTGAAGELFF	TGTGCCAGCACCACGGGGGCCGCCGGGGAGCTGTTTTTT	-	TRBV9	-	TRBJ2-2
CASSQDKGTQETQYF	TGTGCCAGCAGCCAAGATAAAGGTACTCAAGAGACCCAGTACTTC	few	TRBV4-2	-	TRBJ2-5
CASSYSTGIETQYF	TGTGCCAGCAGCTATAGCACAGGAATAGAGACCCAGTACTTC	-	TRBV11-2	-	TRBJ2-5
CAISGQGLQNEQFF	TGTGCCATCAGTGGGCAGGGACTACAGAATGAGCAGTTCTTC	few	TRBV10-3	TRBD2	TRBJ2-1
CAISEPLEAGGPGANVLTF	TGTGCCATCAGTGAGCCCCTCGAAGCGGGGGGGCCTGGGGCCAACGTCCTGACTTTC	few	TRBV10-3	TRBD2	TRBJ2-6
CASRLGTTQETQYF	TGTGCCAGCAGACTCGGGACTACACAAGAGACCCAGTACTTC	few	TRBV27	TRBD2	TRBJ2-5
CASSSRTGASSGNTIYF	TGTGCCAGCAGTTCAAGGACAGGGGCCAGCTCTGGAAACACCATATATTTT	-	TRBV27	TRBD1	TRBJ1-3
CASRDSGPAGQYF	TGTGCCAGCAGGGATTCGGGACCTGCGGGGCAGTACTTC	-	TRBV6-6	-	TRBJ2-7
CASSPTGTASFGTDTQYF	TGTGCCAGCAGCCCAACCGGGACAGCATCTTTCGGCACAGATACGCAGTATTTT	few	TRBV7-3	TRBD1	TRBJ2-3
CAISEMGDSRSYEQYF	TGTGCCATCAGTGAAATGGGGGACAGCCGATCCTACGAGCAGTACTTC	-	TRBV10-3	TRBD1	TRBJ2-7
CSVDLEQGQAYGYTF	TGCAGCGTTGATTTGGAACAGGGGCAAGCCTATGGCTACACCTTC	few	TRBV29-1	TRBD1	TRBJ1-2
CAWSGFWGEETQYF	TGTGCCTGGAGTGGTTTCTGGGGGGAAGAGACCCAGTACTTC	few	TRBV30	-	TRBJ2-5
CASSLRESRNEQFF	TGTGCCAGCAGTCTAAGGGAGAGTAGGAATGAGCAGTTCTTC	few	TRBV6-1	-	TRBJ2-1
CAISESTSEQFF	TGTGCCATCAGTGAGTCGACGAGTGAGCAGTTCTTC	-	TRBV10-3	-	TRBJ2-1
CASRQGQGAIYGYTF	TGTGCCAGCAGACAGGGACAGGGGGCGATCTATGGCTACACCTTC	-	TRBV4-2	TRBD1	TRBJ1-2
CASSVGLQGDQPQHF	TGTGCCAGCAGCGTAGGCTTACAGGGTGATCAGCCCCAGCATTTT	few	TRBV9	-	TRBJ1-5
CAIKLGAGTGELFF	TGTGCCATCAAACTCGGAGCTGGAACCGGGGAGCTGTTTTTT	-	TRBV10-3	-	TRBJ2-2
CASSSLGNTIYF	TGTGCCAGCAGCTCGCTCGGAAACACCATATATTTT	few	TRBV5-8	-	TRBJ1-3
CSAPTRGEQYF	TGCAGTGCCCCGACTAGGGGCGAGCAGTACTTC	few	TRBV20-1	-	TRBJ2-7
CASSLRRGTEAFF	TGTGCCAGCAGCTTACGCAGGGGCACTGAAGCTTTCTTT	few	TRBV7-2	-	TRBJ1-1
CASSLQSYGYTF	TGTGCCAGCAGCTTACAGTCCTATGGCTACACCTTC	few	TRBV7-2	-	TRBJ1-2
CASWTGVYGYTF	TGTGCCAGCTGGACAGGGGTCTATGGCTACACCTTC	few	TRBV2	TRBD1	TRBJ1-2
CASSQDRFGAGETQYF	TGCGCCAGCAGCCAAGATAGGTTCGGGGCCGGGGAGACCCAGTACTTC	few	TRBV4-3	-	TRBJ2-5
CASSYDGGMTQYF	TGTGCCAGCAGTTACGACGGCGGTATGACCCAGTACTTC	-	TRBV6-6	-	TRBJ2-5
CASSEASGWLAGGTSYNEQFF	TGTGCCAGCAGTGAAGCGTCGGGGTGGCTAGCGGGGGGAACCTCCTACAATGAGCAGTTCTTC	few	TRBV6-1	TRBD2	TRBJ2-1
CASSMRAGGTTDTQYF	TGTGCCAGCAGCATGAGAGCCGGGGGGACCACAGATACGCAGTATTTT	few	TRBV7-9	TRBD2	TRBJ2-3
CASRTRVWQPQHF	TGTGCCAGCAGAACTAGGGTGTGGCAGCCCCAGCATTTT	-	TRBV2	-	TRBJ1-5
CASSFGYGNYGYTF	TGTGCCAGCAGTTTCGGCTACGGGAACTATGGCTACACCTTC	-	TRBV27	-	TRBJ1-2
CASSQDARAKNIQYF	TGCGCCAGCAGCCAAGATGCCAGGGCCAAAAACATTCAGTACTTC	-	TRBV4-3	-	TRBJ2-4
CAWSVGQRVEQYF	TGTGCCTGGAGTGTGGGGCAGAGGGTCGAGCAGTACTTC	few	TRBV30	-	TRBJ2-7
CASSSPNLAWDEQYF	TGTGCCAGCAGCTCCCCGAACCTTGCCTGGGACGAGCAGTACTTC	-	TRBV11-2	-	TRBJ2-7
CASNTGQPNTEAFF	TGTGCCAGCAATACTGGACAGCCTAACACTGAAGCTTTCTTT	-	TRBV7-9	-	TRBJ1-1
CAWRLQDRTYQETQYF	TGTGCCTGGAGACTTCAAGACAGGACCTACCAAGAGACCCAGTACTTC	-	TRBV30	-	TRBJ2-5
CAIRDAGGYGYTF	TGTGCCATCAGGGACGCGGGGGGCTATGGCTACACCTTC	few	TRBV10-3	-	TRBJ1-2
CASSKVGQNLTDTQYF	TGTGCCAGCAGCAAAGTGGGACAGAACCTCACAGATACGCAGTATTTT	few	TRBV21-1	-	TRBJ2-3
CASSYSQGTYEQYF	TGTGCCAGCAGTTACTCTCAGGGGACCTACGAGCAGTACTTC	-	TRBV6-5	-	TRBJ2-7
CASSLADRTRGETQYF	TGCGCCAGCAGCTTGGCCGACCGGACTCGGGGAGAGACCCAGTACTTC	-	TRBV5-1	-	TRBJ2-5
CASSTNRNYEQYF	TGTGCCAGTAGTACGAACAGGAATTACGAGCAGTACTTC	many	TRBV19	-	TRBJ2-7
CASSQPDRAGGEKLFF	TGTGCCAGCAGCCAACCGGACAGGGCCGGGGGCGAAAAACTGTTTTTT	few	TRBV14	TRBD1	TRBJ1-4
CASSEAAPGLAYTSSGANVLTF	TGTGCCAGCAGTGAAGCCGCCCCGGGACTAGCTTACACAAGCTCTGGGGCCAACGTCCTGACTTTC	few	TRBV2	TRBD2	TRBJ2-6
CASRATPFDTDTQYF	TGTGCCAGCAGGGCGACGCCCTTTGATACAGATACGCAGTATTTT	-	TRBV7-2	-	TRBJ2-3
CASSQDGQGIGPQYF	TGTGCCAGCAGCCAAGATGGACAGGGGATTGGCCCCCAGTACTTC	few	TRBV4-2	TRBD1	TRBJ2-5
CASSSQGLLAKNIQYF	TGTGCCAGCAGCTCACAGGGCCTACTAGCCAAAAACATTCAGTACTTC	-	TRBV7-2	-	TRBJ2-4
CASSFRRTDTQYF	TGTGCCAGCAGTTTCCGACGGACAGATACGCAGTATTTT	few	TRBV27	-	TRBJ2-3
CSAGGQGHEQFF	TGCAGCGCTGGCGGACAGGGCCATGAGCAGTTCTTC	-	TRBV29-1	TRBD1	TRBJ2-1
CASSGGQSNYGYTF	TGTGCCAGCAGCGGGGGACAATCGAACTATGGCTACACCTTC	-	TRBV7-9	-	TRBJ1-2
CASSPRGPLAVYGYTF	TGTGCCAGCAGCCCCAGGGGACCCCTAGCCGTCTATGGCTACACCTTC	few	TRBV11-3	-	TRBJ1-2
CASRRGSGGNSGANVLTF	TGTGCCAGCAGGCGTGGATCAGGGGGTAACTCTGGGGCCAACGTCCTGACTTTC	-	TRBV2	TRBD1	TRBJ2-6
CASSQDGALQGGFGPLHF	TGCGCCAGCAGCCAAGATGGTGCGTTGCAGGGCGGGTTTGGACCCCTCCACTTT	-	TRBV4-3	-	TRBJ1-6
CASSFQGTYEQYF	TGTGCCAGCAGCTTTCAGGGGACCTACGAGCAGTACTTC	-	TRBV7-2	-	TRBJ2-7
CASSYGRANYGYTF	TGTGCCAGCAGCTATGGCAGGGCTAACTATGGCTACACCTTC	-	TRBV28	-	TRBJ1-2
CSVGAGLGGLNYEQYF	TGCAGCGTTGGGGCGGGTTTAGGGGGCCTTAACTACGAGCAGTACTTC	-	TRBV29-1	TRBD1	TRBJ2-7
CASSPTSDTVNYGYTF	TGTGCCAGCAGCCCCACCTCCGATACAGTCAACTATGGCTACACCTTC	few	TRBV7-3	-	TRBJ1-2